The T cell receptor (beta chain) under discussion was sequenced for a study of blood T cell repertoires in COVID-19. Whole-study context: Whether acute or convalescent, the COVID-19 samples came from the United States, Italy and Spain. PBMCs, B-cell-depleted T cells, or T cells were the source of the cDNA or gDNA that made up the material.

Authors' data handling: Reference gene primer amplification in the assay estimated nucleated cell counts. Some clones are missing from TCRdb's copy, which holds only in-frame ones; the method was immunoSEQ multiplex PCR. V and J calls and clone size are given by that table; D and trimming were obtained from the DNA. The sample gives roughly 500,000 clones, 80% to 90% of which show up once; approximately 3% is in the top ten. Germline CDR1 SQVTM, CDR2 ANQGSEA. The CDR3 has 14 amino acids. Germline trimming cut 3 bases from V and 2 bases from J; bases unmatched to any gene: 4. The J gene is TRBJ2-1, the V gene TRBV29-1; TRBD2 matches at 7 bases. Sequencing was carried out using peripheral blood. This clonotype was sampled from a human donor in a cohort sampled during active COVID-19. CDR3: CSVDTGTTYNEQFF. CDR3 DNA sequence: TGCAGCGTTGATACCGGGACTACCTACAATGAGCAGTTCTTC.